The sequence of this T cell receptor (beta chain) was determined in a study of T-cell memory formation after mild COVID-19. TCRdb redid the calling of the 5' RACE reads with MiXCR, one entry per CDR3 protein. The table includes 300,000 to 400,000 distinct CDR3 sequences, 15% detected once. Trimming removed 4 bases from V and 3 bases from J; junction bases left unmatched: 5. The CDR3 length is 15 residues. The V gene's germline CDR1 is MNHEY and CDR2 SMNVEV (reference sequence). In regard to this clonotype: The antigen is undetermined.

Study-wide results and caveats: Unconfirmed was the SARS-CoV-2 specificity of second-wave clones that peaked on day 37. CM and EM subsets held most contracting CD4+ clones; EMRA held CD8+ ones.

This chain uses TRBV27 with TRBJ2-2; 7 nucleotides align to TRBD1. Material: PBMCs or a T cell subset sorted from them (not recorded which). The origin of this receptor is a man in his late teens or twenties who had mild COVID-19 (a few samples of this study predate the infection). Cell type and time point are not known. The CDR3 reads CASSSRDSYTGELFF. The CDR3 DNA sequence: TGTGCCAGCAGTTCCCGGGACAGCTACACCGGGGAGCTGTTTTTT.